The clone carrying this TCR beta chain was found many times. The CDR3 covers 15 residues. CDR1 is SGHDT and CDR2 is YYEEEE in the germline V gene. The trim removed 4 bases at V and 7 bases at J, leaving 11 bases unmatched. The sample comes from a study of early T cells in non-severe SARS-CoV-2 infection. The TCR library protocol was used to attach unique molecular identifiers. These identifiers were attached to individual cDNA molecules. TCRdb called the 5' RACE reads again in MiXCR, with one record for every CDR3 protein. The profile shows fewer than 65,000 distinct CDR3 sequences, 10% of them singletons.

The sequencing sample was made of whole blood. The chain carries TRBV5-6 and TRBJ2-7; 10 nucleotides line up with TRBD1. The receptor's source is an adult who was a healthcare worker with PCR-confirmed SARS-CoV-2 infection or an uninfected control (not recorded which). The CDR3 sequence is CASSTDRDRGGEQYF. DNA of the CDR3: TGTGCCAGCAGCACGGACCGGGACAGGGGCGGGGAGCAGTACTTC. The full variable domain, with the rest looked up from reference TRBV5-6 and TRBJ2-7, is DAGVTQSPTHLIKTRGQQVTLRCSPKSGHDTVSWYQQALGQGPQFIFQYYEEEERQRGNFPDRFSGHQFPNYSSELNVNALLLGDSALYLCASSTDRDRGGEQYFGPGTRLTVT.